This T cell receptor (beta chain) was found in a study of blood T cell repertoires in COVID-19. Study summary: The origin of the acute and convalescent COVID-19 samples was the United States, Italy and Spain. PBMCs, B-cell-depleted T cells, or T cells were the source of the cDNA or gDNA that made up the material.

Authors' data handling: Estimation of nucleated cell counts was performed using reference gene primer amplification. TCRdb keeps only in-frame clones here, not all; method: immunoSEQ multiplex PCR. That table furnishes V, J and clone size, whereas the DNA furnished D and trimming. The sample comprises about 170,000 clones, 88% of which are singletons, and roughly 2% rests with the top ten. This CDR3 has 18 amino acids. This TCR derives from a man aged 45-65 years who had recovered from COVID-19. This chain joins TRBV21-1 and TRBJ2-6; TRBD1, the table's D call, was not compared with the DNA. TRBV21-1 is tagged as a pseudogene. Source material: peripheral blood. The CDR3 DNA sequence: TGTGCCAGCAGCAAAGTTGGCAGGGGCTGCTCTGGGGCCAACGTCCTGACTTTC. Translation: CASSKVGRGCSGANVLTF.